Listed below are T cell receptor beta chains from one sample, sequenced in a study of blood T cell repertoires in COVID-19. Assay used: immunoSEQ multiplex PCR; TCRdb lists only in-frame clones, some missing. The table records about 190,000 clones, more than 70% of them present only once. Source material: peripheral blood. The source of these receptors is a middle-aged man with active or convalescent COVID-19. The CDR3 runs from the conserved cysteine through the conserved F or W. Each record gives: D gene, V gene, clone size, J gene, CDR3 protein, CDR3 DNA. D genes are given only for firm matches. The listing skips clone size in some rows; elsewhere it reads once, few, many or a size class.

d_gene: -; v_gene: TRBV7-9; abundance: -; j_gene: TRBJ1-1; CDR3aa: CASSPYEGWTEAFF; CDR3nt: TGTGCCAGCAGCCCATATGAGGGTTGGACTGAAGCTTTCTTT
d_gene: TRBD2; v_gene: TRBV5-1; abundance: once; j_gene: TRBJ2-3; CDR3aa: CASSLTTSGDTDTQYF; CDR3nt: TGCGCCAGCAGCTTAACCACTAGCGGGGACACAGATACGCAGTATTTT
d_gene: TRBD2; v_gene: TRBV5-4; abundance: -; j_gene: TRBJ2-5; CDR3aa: CASSLVLMGGSGETQYF; CDR3nt: TGTGCCAGCAGCTTGGTCCTAATGGGCGGGAGTGGGGAGACCCAGTACTTC
d_gene: -; v_gene: TRBV19; abundance: -; j_gene: TRBJ1-1; CDR3aa: CASSLLQQMNTEAFF; CDR3nt: TGTGCCAGTAGCCTTCTACAGCAAATGAACACTGAAGCTTTCTTT
d_gene: -; v_gene: TRBV7-9; abundance: -; j_gene: TRBJ1-1; CDR3aa: CASSLGAEAEAFF; CDR3nt: TGTGCCAGCAGCTTAGGGGCGGAGGCTGAAGCTTTCTTT
d_gene: TRBD1; v_gene: TRBV4-3; abundance: -; j_gene: TRBJ2-2; CDR3aa: CASSQDTGAANTGELFF; CDR3nt: TGCGCCAGCAGCCAAGATACAGGGGCGGCGAACACCGGGGAGCTGTTTTTT
d_gene: -; v_gene: TRBV7-2; abundance: -; j_gene: TRBJ1-1; CDR3aa: CASSLGMWTVNTEAFF; CDR3nt: TGTGCCAGCAGCTTAGGTATGTGGACAGTTAACACTGAAGCTTTCTTT
d_gene: TRBD1; v_gene: TRBV14; abundance: -; j_gene: TRBJ1-1; CDR3aa: CASSRDRSHNTEAFF; CDR3nt: TGTGCCAGCAGCCGGGACAGGAGTCATAACACTGAAGCTTTCTTT
d_gene: TRBD2; v_gene: TRBV7-6; abundance: -; j_gene: TRBJ2-3; CDR3aa: CASSLGGGVGDTQYF; CDR3nt: TGTGCCAGCAGCTTAGGTGGGGGGGTTGGAGATACGCAGTATTTT
d_gene: TRBD1; v_gene: TRBV11-3; abundance: -; j_gene: TRBJ2-3; CDR3aa: CASSLGVPGQGAADTQYF; CDR3nt: TGTGCCAGCAGCTTAGGCGTCCCCGGACAGGGGGCGGCAGATACGCAGTATTTT
d_gene: -; v_gene: TRBV19; abundance: -; j_gene: TRBJ1-2; CDR3aa: CASSNQGLPYTF; CDR3nt: TGTGCCAGTAGCAACCAGGGACTCCCTTACACCTTC
d_gene: TRBD1; v_gene: TRBV7-8; abundance: -; j_gene: TRBJ1-1; CDR3aa: CASSSFKGQGLGVTEAFF; CDR3nt: TGTGCCAGCAGCTCCTTTAAAGGACAGGGGCTGGGGGTCACTGAAGCTTTCTTT
d_gene: -; v_gene: TRBV19; abundance: once; j_gene: TRBJ1-2; CDR3aa: CASSPQDTFGVGYTF; CDR3nt: TGTGCCAGTAGTCCACAAGACACCTTCGGGGTTGGCTACACCTTC
d_gene: -; v_gene: TRBV29-1; abundance: -; j_gene: TRBJ1-3; CDR3aa: CSVLDYVAGNTIYF; CDR3nt: TGCAGCGTGTTAGACTATGTAGCTGGAAACACCATATATTTT
d_gene: -; v_gene: TRBV7-9; abundance: -; j_gene: TRBJ1-4; CDR3aa: CASSLALTDGGNEKLFF; CDR3nt: TGTGCCAGCAGCTTAGCGCTCACCGATGGCGGTAATGAAAAACTGTTTTTT
d_gene: -; v_gene: TRBV7-2; abundance: -; j_gene: TRBJ2-2; CDR3aa: CASSLVLGVGPELFF; CDR3nt: TGTGCCAGCAGCTTAGTACTCGGGGTGGGCCCGGAGCTGTTTTTT
d_gene: -; v_gene: TRBV19; abundance: -; j_gene: TRBJ1-2; CDR3aa: CASSIGGSTNYGYTF; CDR3nt: TGTGCCAGTAGTATTGGAGGGAGTACTAACTATGGCTACACCTTC
d_gene: TRBD1; v_gene: TRBV5-1; abundance: -; j_gene: TRBJ2-7; CDR3aa: CASSFVGQGPYEQYF; CDR3nt: TGCGCCAGCAGCTTTGTGGGACAGGGACCCTACGAGCAGTACTTC
d_gene: -; v_gene: TRBV5-1; abundance: -; j_gene: TRBJ1-3; CDR3aa: CASSLDSSGNTIYF; CDR3nt: TGCGCCAGCAGCTTGGACTCCTCTGGAAACACCATATATTTT
d_gene: -; v_gene: TRBV18; abundance: -; j_gene: TRBJ1-1; CDR3aa: CASSHPGSVGTGTEAFF; CDR3nt: TGTGCCAGCTCACACCCCGGCAGTGTGGGCACTGGCACTGAAGCTTTCTTT
d_gene: -; v_gene: TRBV9; abundance: -; j_gene: TRBJ1-2; CDR3aa: CASSPGTVTNYGYTF; CDR3nt: TGTGCCAGCAGCCCCGGGACTGTCACTAACTATGGCTACACCTTC
d_gene: TRBD1; v_gene: TRBV14; abundance: -; j_gene: TRBJ1-1; CDR3aa: CASSQGQGKNTEAFF; CDR3nt: TGTGCCAGCAGCCAAGGACAGGGAAAGAACACTGAAGCTTTCTTT
d_gene: -; v_gene: TRBV19; abundance: -; j_gene: TRBJ1-1; CDR3aa: CASRSGGPTEAFF; CDR3nt: TGTGCCAGTCGGTCCGGGGGGCCCACTGAAGCTTTCTTT
d_gene: TRBD1; v_gene: TRBV7-2; abundance: -; j_gene: TRBJ1-5; CDR3aa: CASSLGQGVNQPQHF; CDR3nt: TGTGCCAGCAGCTTAGGGCAGGGGGTCAATCAGCCCCAGCATTTT
d_gene: -; v_gene: TRBV21-1; abundance: -; j_gene: TRBJ1-5; CDR3aa: CASSAPRDRADKFNQPQHF; CDR3nt: TGTGCCAGCAGCGCGCCCCGGGACAGAGCAGACAAATTCAATCAGCCCCAGCATTTT
d_gene: -; v_gene: TRBV2; abundance: once; j_gene: TRBJ1-2; CDR3aa: CASQSGGTWGYTF; CDR3nt: TGTGCCAGCCAGAGCGGGGGGACCTGGGGCTACACCTTC
d_gene: TRBD2; v_gene: TRBV7-2; abundance: -; j_gene: TRBJ2-1; CDR3aa: CASSLAGQRGGNEQFF; CDR3nt: TGTGCCAGCAGCCTAGCTGGACAGCGGGGGGGAAATGAGCAGTTCTTC
d_gene: -; v_gene: TRBV6-6; abundance: -; j_gene: TRBJ2-2; CDR3aa: CASSFPRGELFF; CDR3nt: TGTGCCAGCAGTTTCCCCCGCGGGGAGCTGTTTTTT
d_gene: TRBD2; v_gene: TRBV5-1; abundance: -; j_gene: TRBJ2-2; CDR3aa: CASSRGLADTGELFF; CDR3nt: TGCGCCAGCAGCCGAGGACTAGCTGACACCGGGGAGCTGTTTTTT
d_gene: -; v_gene: TRBV19; abundance: -; j_gene: TRBJ2-1; CDR3aa: CASSPRTRNEQFF; CDR3nt: TGTGCCAGTAGTCCAAGGACTCGTAATGAGCAGTTCTTC
d_gene: TRBD1; v_gene: TRBV6-6; abundance: -; j_gene: TRBJ1-1; CDR3aa: CASSQNRGQASSEAFF; CDR3nt: TGTGCCAGCAGTCAGAACCGCGGACAGGCGAGCTCTGAAGCTTTCTTT
d_gene: -; v_gene: TRBV15; abundance: -; j_gene: TRBJ2-3; CDR3aa: CATSRGGGTDTQYF; CDR3nt: TGTGCCACCAGCAGAGGGGGGGGCACAGATACGCAGTATTTT
d_gene: -; v_gene: TRBV30; abundance: -; j_gene: TRBJ1-5; CDR3aa: CAWSVASQPNYNQPQHF; CDR3nt: TGTGCCTGGAGTGTAGCGTCGCAGCCGAACTACAATCAGCCCCAGCATTTT
d_gene: TRBD1; v_gene: TRBV19; abundance: -; j_gene: TRBJ1-1; CDR3aa: CASSATGDSQAFF; CDR3nt: TGTGCCAGTAGCGCAACAGGGGACAGTCAAGCTTTCTTT
d_gene: -; v_gene: TRBV9; abundance: -; j_gene: TRBJ1-1; CDR3aa: CASSVGIPRMNTEAFF; CDR3nt: TGTGCCAGCAGCGTGGGCATACCCCGGATGAACACTGAAGCTTTCTTT
d_gene: TRBD1; v_gene: TRBV5-1; abundance: -; j_gene: TRBJ2-7; CDR3aa: CASSYDVPGTGGYEQYF; CDR3nt: TGCGCCAGCAGCTACGACGTACCCGGGACAGGGGGGTACGAGCAGTACTTC
d_gene: TRBD1; v_gene: TRBV5-4; abundance: -; j_gene: TRBJ1-2; CDR3aa: CASSWGGQGLGGYTF; CDR3nt: TGTGCCAGCAGCTGGGGGGGACAGGGTCTCGGAGGCTACACCTTC
d_gene: TRBD1; v_gene: TRBV3-1/TRBV3-2; abundance: -; j_gene: TRBJ1-3; CDR3aa: CASSQPQGTGNTIYF; CDR3nt: TGTGCCAGCAGCCAACCACAGGGGACTGGAAACACCATATATTTT
d_gene: TRBD1; v_gene: TRBV4-1; abundance: -; j_gene: TRBJ2-7; CDR3aa: CASSQLDRGGYEQYF; CDR3nt: TGCGCCAGCAGCCAGTTGGACAGGGGTGGCTACGAGCAGTACTTC
d_gene: -; v_gene: TRBV5-1; abundance: -; j_gene: TRBJ2-2; CDR3aa: CASSLSTPRNTGELFF; CDR3nt: TGCGCCAGCAGCCTATCGACACCTCGGAACACCGGGGAGCTGTTTTTT
d_gene: TRBD2; v_gene: TRBV10-3; abundance: -; j_gene: TRBJ2-1; CDR3aa: CAISPGLGDEQFF; CDR3nt: TGTGCCATCAGTCCGGGACTAGGGGATGAGCAGTTCTTC